Following are 5 T cell receptor beta chains from one sample sequenced in a study of cytomegalovirus exposure and HLA in healthy donors. PCR used 60 Vbeta primers and 13 Jbeta primers. Data came from immunoSEQ multiplex PCR; TCRdb stores just in-frame clones and leaves some out. The repertoire holds 270,000 or so clones, with just over 85% as singletons. The sequencing input was PBMCs. The receptor set was obtained from a man in his forties in good health and CMV-seropositive.

The chain recombines TRBV5-6 with TRBJ2-7; 8 bases are a match to TRBD1. With V trimmed by 3 bases and J by 3 bases, 5 bases remained unmatched. The CDR3 runs to 14 residues. The germline V gene has CDR1 SGHDT and CDR2 YYEEEE. CDR3 DNA: TGTGCCAGCAGCTCTCGGACAGGGAGCTACGAGCAGTACTTC. Translation: CASSSRTGSYEQYF. Drawing the rest from reference TRBV5-6 and TRBJ2-7, the complete variable domain is DAGVTQSPTHLIKTRGQQVTLRCSPKSGHDTVSWYQQALGQGPQFIFQYYEEEERQRGNFPDRFSGHQFPNYSSELNVNALLLGDSALYLCASSSRTGSYEQYFGPGTRLTVT.

The chain uses TRBV7-9 and TRBJ1-2; D not resolved. This CDR3 has 13 amino acids. Germline V CDR1 and CDR2: SEHNR, FQNEAQ (reference sequence). The ends were cut back, 5 bases at V and 4 bases at J, with 11 bases in the middle. CDR3: CASSPGGVYGYTF. The CDR3 DNA reads as TGTGCCAGCAGCCCCGGCGGCGTCTATGGCTACACCTTC.

The chain couples TRBV14 to TRBJ2-1, with no clear D. The CDR3 covers 14 residues. V was pared by 6 bases and J by 0 bases, with 9 bases between. In germline, CDR1 is SGHDN, CDR2 FVKESK. CDR3 loop: CASSLAVSYNEQFF. The DNA of the CDR3 is TGTGCCAGCAGTTTGGCGGTCTCCTACAATGAGCAGTTCTTC.

V and J are TRBV5-5 and TRBJ1-5, with 9 bases fitting TRBD1. The V segment lost 4 bases and the J segment 2 bases; nucleotides outside the gene matches: 4. Germline CDR1 reads SGHKS; CDR2 reads YYEKEE (reference sequence). The CDR3 runs 15 residues. Here the CDR3 DNA reads TGTGCCAGCAGCAGGACAGGGGACGGCAATCAGCCCCAGCATTTT. It specifies CASSRTGDGNQPQHF.

This chain's CDR3 is CASSLIAGGGSTDTQYF. CDR3 nucleotides: TGTGCCAGCAGCCTAATAGCGGGAGGGGGGAGCACAGATACGCAGTATTTT. The rearrangement links TRBV7-2 to TRBJ2-3, with 11 bases aligning to TRBD2. Per the germline V gene, CDR1 is SGHTA and CDR2 is FQGNSA. The V gene end was trimmed by 5 bases and the J gene end by 0 bases; junction bases not matched to a gene: 7. This CDR3 has 17 residues.